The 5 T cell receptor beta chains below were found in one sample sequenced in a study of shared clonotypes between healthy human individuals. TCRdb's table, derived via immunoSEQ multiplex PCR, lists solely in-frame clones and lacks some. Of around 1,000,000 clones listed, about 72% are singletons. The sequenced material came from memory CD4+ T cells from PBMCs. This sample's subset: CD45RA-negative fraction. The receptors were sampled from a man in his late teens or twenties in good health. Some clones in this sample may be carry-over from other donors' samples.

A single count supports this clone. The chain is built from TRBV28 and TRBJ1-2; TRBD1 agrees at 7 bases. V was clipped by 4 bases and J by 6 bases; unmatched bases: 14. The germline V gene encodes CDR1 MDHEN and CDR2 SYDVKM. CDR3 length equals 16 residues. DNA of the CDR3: TGTGCCAGCAGTTCCCGCAGGGGGTCAGAGAGAAATGGCTACACCTTC. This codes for CASSSRRGSERNGYTF.

This chain's CDR3 is CASSPRSAYEQYF. CDR3 DNA sequence: TGTGCCAGCAGTCCGCGATCAGCCTACGAGCAGTACTTC. The chain uses TRBV27 and TRBJ2-7; no clear D. This CDR3 has 13 residues. Germline CDR1 MNHEY, CDR2 SMNVEV (reference sequence). V gave up 5 bases and J gave up 2 bases, with 10 bases separating them.

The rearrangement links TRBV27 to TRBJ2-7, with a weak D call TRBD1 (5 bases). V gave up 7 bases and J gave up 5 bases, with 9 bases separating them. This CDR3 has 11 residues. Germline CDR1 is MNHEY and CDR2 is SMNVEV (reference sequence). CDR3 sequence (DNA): TGTGCCAGCAAAGGGGTTGACGAGCAGTACTTC. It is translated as CASKGVDEQYF.

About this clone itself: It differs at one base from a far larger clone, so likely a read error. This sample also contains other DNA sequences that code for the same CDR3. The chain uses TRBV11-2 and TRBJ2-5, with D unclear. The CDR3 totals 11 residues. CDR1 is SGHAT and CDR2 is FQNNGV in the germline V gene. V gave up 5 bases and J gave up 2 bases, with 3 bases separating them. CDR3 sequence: CASSAQETQYF. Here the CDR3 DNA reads TGTGCCAGCAGCGCACAAGAGACCCAGTACTTC.

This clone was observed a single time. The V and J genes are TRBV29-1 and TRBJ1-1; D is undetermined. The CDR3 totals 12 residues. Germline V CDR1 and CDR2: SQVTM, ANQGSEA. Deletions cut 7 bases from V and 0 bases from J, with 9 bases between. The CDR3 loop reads CSGSALNTEAFF. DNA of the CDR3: TGCAGCGGCTCAGCCTTGAACACTGAAGCTTTCTTT. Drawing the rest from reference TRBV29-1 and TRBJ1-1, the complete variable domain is SAVISQKPSRDICQRGTSLTIQCQVDSQVTMMFWYRQQPGQSLTLIATANQGSEATYESGFVIDKFPISRPNLTFSTLTVSNMSPEDSSIYLCSGSALNTEAFFGQGTRLTVV.